This TCR beta chain was sequenced during a study of blood T cell repertoires in COVID-19. Profiling relied on immunoSEQ multiplex PCR, and the TCRdb table lists in-frame clones only, not all of them. Of around 160,000 clones listed, roughly 84% were seen once; the top ten hold roughly 5.7%. CDR3 length: 14 amino acids. In germline, CDR1 is SEHNR, CDR2 FQNEAQ (reference sequence). The junction had 4 bases not matched to a gene; V was cut back by 3 bases and J by 5 bases. Those who participated ranged in age from roughly 18 to 90 years and resided in about two dozen US areas. The clonotype was recovered from a woman aged 45-65 years who had been exposed to COVID-19. Sequenced: PBMCs or T cells enriched from blood (not recorded which). This sequence joins TRBV7-9 and TRBJ1-1; 9 bases are a match to TRBD1. CDR3 region: CASSFGQGRTEAFF. The CDR3, as DNA: TGTGCCAGCAGCTTTGGACAGGGGAGGACTGAAGCTTTCTTT.